This TCR beta chain was sequenced during a study of radiation and T cells in renal cell carcinoma (dated by TCRdb to 2018 to 2021). Looking at the study overall: TCR beta sequencing covered 50 to 55 samples in total, comprising some 25 tumors and approximately 27 peripheral blood samples. The final blood draw was performed at 4 weeks after radiation, at the same time as nephrectomy. Across all 53 samples, 3,800,000 or so unique CDR3 nucleotide sequences encoding over 2.5 million unique CDR3 amino acid sequences were identified.

Per the publication, the time point label means: blood 4 weeks post-SBRT, at nephrectomy. The intended sense of this specimen's treatment or condition label: 15 Gy SBRT to primary tumor, nephrectomy 4 weeks later. The samples were drawn from a clinical trial, where primary renal cell carcinomas were treated with 15 Gy of stereotactic body radiation therapy and then removed by nephrectomy 4 weeks afterward. To follow tumor-enriched clonotypes, serial peripheral blood was collected from radiation-treated patients at baseline and at 2 weeks and 4 weeks after SBRT. Every patient's renal cell carcinoma showed clear cell pathology. Genomic DNA for TCR sequencing was prepared using the QIAamp DNA Blood Mini Kit (Qiagen). The analyses included only samples that passed all quality control checks. In this sample, this clone turned up once. Its antigen is not yet known. The sample holds no much larger clone one base away, and base qualities are not on file.

What the authors observed across the whole study: Tracking of blood repertoire dynamics stopped at less than five weeks after treatment, with no follow-up past that point. In blood, the top tumor clonotypes increased between baseline and 2 weeks post-radiation and then shrank by 4 weeks, which suggests that tumor-resident clones expanded only transiently. Because pretreatment tumor biopsies were not available, the baseline intratumoral presence of clonotypes could not be determined. Because the trial had a single-armed design, the trial could not examine how radiation dose or scheduling affected the TCR repertoire.

The junction shows trimming of 8 bases on V and 3 bases on J, and the gene matches do not reach 14 bases of it. The CDR3 has 16 amino acids, counting the end cysteine and phenylalanine. Just CDR3 DNA is preserved here, 48 bases in frame from base 1. The germline V gene (reference sequence) specifies SEHNR as CDR1 and FQNEAQ as CDR2. Following the manufacturer's recommendations, the immunoSEQ kit was used to generate TCR beta libraries from genomic DNA. To prepare the libraries, a first multiplex PCR with proprietary primers was run, followed by a second PCR that added unique barcodes, and a bead cleanup was done after each round. A kit-provided positive control reaction and a negative control reaction were included in every sample batch. The final libraries were assessed on an Agilent 4200 TapeStation D1000 ScreenTape, pooled by volume, and quantified by qPCR. Sequencing ran on an Illumina NextSeq500 with a MidOutput 150-cycle cartridge, using 156 Read1 and 15 Index1 cycles with kit custom primers. The pooled library was loaded at around 1 pM, and roughly 20% PhiX control was spiked in. The study's processing was this. Vendor-processed data were analyzed in R, with a clonotype defined as all T cells sharing the same CDR3 nucleotide sequence. In the clone abundance analyses, frequencies in each sample were normalized to that sample's 10,000 most abundant clones. Public T cell clones, which averaged fewer than five per sample, were excluded before analysis. Tumor-enriched and baseline blood-enriched clonotypes were defined by at least a 32-fold difference in abundance between compartments. A beta-binomial differential abundance model was applied to find clonotypes that expanded or contracted between blood time points. Tumor-blood repertoire similarity was measured with the Baroni-Urbani and Buser coefficient, and groups were compared using two-tailed Wilcoxon tests in R. TCRdb's version of the immuneACCESS table is confined to in-frame rearrangements and falls short of the full clone set. An unresolved V gene accounts for under half of the shortfall where checked; the remainder is of unknown origin. That table furnishes V, J and clone size, whereas the DNA furnished D and trimming. Within this sample are around 170,000 clones, with around 90% of them counted one time only. 11% of the sample is taken by the ten largest.

The source of this sequence is a woman aged 45-60 years with renal cell carcinoma. The chain is assembled from TRBV7-9 and TRBJ2-3, with TRBD1 identical over 7 junction bases. Material: blood, obtained from a patient whose treatment included radiotherapy and nephrectomy. The CDR3 in this case is CASALETGQVTDTQYF. The nucleotide sequence reads as follows: TGTGCCAGCGCCCTCGAGACAGGGCAGGTAACAGATACGCAGTATTTT. Supplemented by the reference TRBV7-9 and TRBJ2-3 proteins around the CDR3, the complete variable domain is DTGVSQNPRHKITKRGQNVTFRCDPISEHNRLYWYRQTLGQGPEFLTYFQNEAQLEKSRLLSDRFSAERPKGSFSTLEIQRTEQGDSAMYLCASALETGQVTDTQYFGPGTRLTVL.